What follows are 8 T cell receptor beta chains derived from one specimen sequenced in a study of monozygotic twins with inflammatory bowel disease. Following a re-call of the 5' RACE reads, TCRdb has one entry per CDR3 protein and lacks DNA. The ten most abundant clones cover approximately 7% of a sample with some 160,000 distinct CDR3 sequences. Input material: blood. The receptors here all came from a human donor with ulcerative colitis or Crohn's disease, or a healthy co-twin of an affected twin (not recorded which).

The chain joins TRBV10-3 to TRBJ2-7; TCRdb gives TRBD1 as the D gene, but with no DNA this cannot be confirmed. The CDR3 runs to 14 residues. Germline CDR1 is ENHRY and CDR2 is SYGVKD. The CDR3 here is CAISEWGQDYEQYF.

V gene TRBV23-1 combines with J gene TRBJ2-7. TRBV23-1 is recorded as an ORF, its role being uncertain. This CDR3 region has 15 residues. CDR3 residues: CASTKLDEESYEQYF.

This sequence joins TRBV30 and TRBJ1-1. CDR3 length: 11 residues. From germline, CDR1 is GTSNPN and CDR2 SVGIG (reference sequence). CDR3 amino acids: CAWDIVTEAFF.

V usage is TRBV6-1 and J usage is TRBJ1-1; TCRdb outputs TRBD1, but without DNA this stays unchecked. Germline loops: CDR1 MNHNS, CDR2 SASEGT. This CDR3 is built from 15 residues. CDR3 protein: CASSGGQGADTEAFF.

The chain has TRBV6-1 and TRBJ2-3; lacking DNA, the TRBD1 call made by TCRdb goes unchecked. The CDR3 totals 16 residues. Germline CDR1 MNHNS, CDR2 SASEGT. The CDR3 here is CASRRPGQGGTDTQYF.

The CDR3 sequence is CASSAGTGNGNEKLFF. The chain employs TRBV5-1 and TRBJ1-4; TCRdb reports TRBD1, a call that lacks DNA to check it against. This CDR3 comprises 16 residues. The germline CDR1 and CDR2 sequences are SGHRS and YFSETQ. The full variable domain, with the rest looked up from reference TRBV5-1 and TRBJ1-4, is KAGVTQTPRYLIKTRGQQVTLSCSPISGHRSVSWYQQTPGQGLQFLFEYFSETQRNKGNFPGRFSGRQFSNSRSEMNVSTLELGDSALYLCASSAGTGNGNEKLFFGSGTQLSVL.

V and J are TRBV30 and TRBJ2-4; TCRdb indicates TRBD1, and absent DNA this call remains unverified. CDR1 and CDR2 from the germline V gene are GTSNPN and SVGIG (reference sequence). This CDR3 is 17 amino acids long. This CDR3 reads CAWSVRGQILAKNIQYF.

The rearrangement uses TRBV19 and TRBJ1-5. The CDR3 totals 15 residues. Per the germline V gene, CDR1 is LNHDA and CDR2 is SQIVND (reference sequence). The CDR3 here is CASSIGGGVGLSQHF. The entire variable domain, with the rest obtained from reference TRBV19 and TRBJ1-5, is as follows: DGGITQSPKYLFRKEGQNVTLSCEQNLNHDAMYWYRQDPGQGLRLIYYSQIVNDFQKGDIAEGYSVSREKKESFPLTVTSAQKNPTAFYLCASSIGGGVGLSQHFGDGTRLSIL.